This TCR beta chain emerged from a study of blood T cell repertoires in COVID-19. The protocol was immunoSEQ multiplex PCR, while the TCRdb copy is restricted to in-frame clones and leaves out a portion. Among approximately 260,000 clones listed, roughly 88% were seen once. V was clipped by 4 bases and J by 8 bases; unmatched bases: 6. Germline V lookup: CDR1 SGHNT, CDR2 YYREEE (reference sequence). The length of the CDR3 is 14 residues. The clonotype comes from a woman in her 70s with COVID-19, enrolled during active disease. The source material was peripheral blood. The V call is TRBV5-4, the J call TRBJ1-6, with 7 positions matching TRBD1. This chain's CDR3 is CASSLDRDHSPLHF. The CDR3 bases are TGTGCCAGCAGCCTCGACAGGGACCATTCACCCCTCCACTTT.